A selection of T cell receptor beta chains follows, all from one sample in a study of cytomegalovirus exposure and HLA in healthy donors. Clones were read by immunoSEQ multiplex PCR, and TCRdb kept only the in-frame ones, dropping some. The table shows some 190,000 clones, with around 80% occurring only once. The sequenced sample consisted of PBMCs. These receptors were taken from a woman younger than 45 in good health and CMV-seronegative. Each CDR3 is given without its conserved first and last residue.

CDR3aa: ASRLDNSNQPQH; j_gene: TRBJ1-5; v_gene: TRBV6-5
CDR3aa: ASSQVHEYTQY; j_gene: TRBJ2-3; v_gene: TRBV4-1
CDR3aa: ASSLGLAGAPNTGELF; j_gene: TRBJ2-2; v_gene: TRBV5-1
CDR3aa: AIRETGIGEQY; j_gene: TRBJ2-7; v_gene: TRBV10-3
CDR3aa: SARGLGYT; j_gene: TRBJ1-2; v_gene: TRBV20-1
CDR3aa: ASSLGLAGEQQF; j_gene: TRBJ2-1; v_gene: TRBV5-1
CDR3aa: AWSNRIYEQY; j_gene: TRBJ2-7; v_gene: TRBV30
CDR3aa: ASSTIAGPTGELF; j_gene: TRBJ2-2; v_gene: TRBV7-3
CDR3aa: ASSLTGRTGNTIY; j_gene: TRBJ1-3; v_gene: TRBV27
CDR3aa: ASSLIAGGHETQY; j_gene: TRBJ2-5; v_gene: TRBV5-1
CDR3aa: ATGTVEELQPQH; j_gene: TRBJ1-5; v_gene: TRBV15
CDR3aa: ASAYGLGNTIY; j_gene: TRBJ1-3; v_gene: TRBV27
CDR3aa: SVSGAALNEKLF; j_gene: TRBJ1-4; v_gene: TRBV29-1
CDR3aa: ASSRDRDTDTQY; j_gene: TRBJ2-3; v_gene: TRBV7-3
CDR3aa: ASSVQVYYEQY; j_gene: TRBJ2-7; v_gene: TRBV19
CDR3aa: ASSLAGGGERYEQY; j_gene: TRBJ2-7; v_gene: TRBV7-8
CDR3aa: AIQQGRGTEAF; j_gene: TRBJ1-1; v_gene: TRBV7-9
CDR3aa: ASSEAAGANEKLF; j_gene: TRBJ1-4; v_gene: TRBV2
CDR3aa: ASSQGTGVSYEQY; j_gene: TRBJ2-7; v_gene: TRBV5-1
CDR3aa: ASSPTGTGGKAF; j_gene: TRBJ1-1; v_gene: TRBV9
CDR3aa: ASRTTDRVITDEQY; j_gene: TRBJ2-7; v_gene: TRBV10-1
CDR3aa: ASSSSSYEQY; j_gene: TRBJ2-7; v_gene: TRBV5-1